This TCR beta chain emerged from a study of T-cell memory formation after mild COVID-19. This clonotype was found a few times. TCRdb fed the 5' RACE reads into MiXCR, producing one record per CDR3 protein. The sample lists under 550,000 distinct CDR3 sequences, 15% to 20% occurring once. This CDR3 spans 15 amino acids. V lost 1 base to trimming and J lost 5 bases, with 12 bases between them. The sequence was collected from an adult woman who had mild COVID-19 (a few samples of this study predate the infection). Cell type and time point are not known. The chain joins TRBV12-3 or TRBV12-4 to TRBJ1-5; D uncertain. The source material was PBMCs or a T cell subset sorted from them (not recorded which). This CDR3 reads CASSLDRENYQPQHF. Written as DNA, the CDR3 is TGTGCCAGCAGTTTAGACCGGGAAAATTATCAGCCCCAGCATTTT.